This passage covers 9 T cell receptor beta chains from one sample sequenced in a study of control samples from healthy donors and cancer patients. Profiling relied on immunoSEQ multiplex PCR, and the TCRdb table lists in-frame clones only, not all of them. In the table there are about 160,000 clones, nearly 96% of which are singletons. What was sequenced was blood. These TCRs come from a woman in her twenties or thirties in good health.

The rearrangement joins TRBV11-2 to TRBJ1-2; 8 bases agree with TRBD1. Unmatched junction bases numbered 11, after V lost 5 bases and J lost 0 bases. The CDR3 extends over 17 amino acids. Germline V gene data show CDR1 as SGHAT and CDR2 as FQNNGV. The CDR3 sequence: CASSPPGQVLANYGYTF. The CDR3, as DNA: TGTGCCAGCAGCCCGCCGGGACAGGTCCTTGCTAACTATGGCTACACCTTC.

In DNA, the CDR3 is TGTGCCAGCAGTGAATTAGGCAGCTACGAGCAGTACTTC. The encoded protein is CASSELGSYEQYF. The chain is built from TRBV25-1 and TRBJ2-7; D is ambiguous. The CDR3 runs 13 residues. Per germline, CDR1 MGHDK and CDR2 SYGVNS. The V end was cut by 1 base, the J end by 3 bases, with 7 bases between.

This rearrangement joins TRBV11-3 to TRBJ2-2; 7 nucleotides line up with TRBD1. Germline V gene lookup returns CDR1 SGHNT and CDR2 YENEEA. Trimming removed 8 bases from V and 4 bases from J; junction bases left unmatched: 7. The CDR3 runs 14 residues. In nucleotides, the CDR3 is TGTGCCAGCCGGCTAGCAGGGGGCACCGGGGAGCTGTTTTTT. Its translation is CASRLAGGTGELFF.

The V call is TRBV6-6, the J call TRBJ2-6; TRBD1 is a possible D gene (5 bases). This CDR3 contains 15 residues. Germline assignment: CDR1 MNHNY and CDR2 SVGAGI (reference sequence). With 0 bases removed from V and 4 bases from J, the gap between germline ends came to 7 bases. Written as DNA, the CDR3 is TGTGCCAGCAGTTACTCGTGGACAGGGGCCAACGTCCTGACTTTC. Amino acid sequence: CASSYSWTGANVLTF.

The rearrangement links TRBV12-5 to TRBJ1-1; perhaps TRBD1 as D (5 bases). The CDR3 runs to 18 residues. Trimming removed 3 bases from V and 1 base from J, with 21 bases in between. The V gene's germline CDR1 is LGHNT and CDR2 FRNRAP. In DNA, the CDR3 is TGTGCTAGTGGTTTCCTAAGTTCTCTCGAGGGGACGAACACTGAAGCTTTCTTT. Amino acids: CASGFLSSLEGTNTEAFF.

V usage is TRBV18 and J usage is TRBJ2-2; the match to TRBD1 covers 7 bases. Germline-derived CDR1 and CDR2 are KGHSH and LQKENI. V shed 5 bases, J shed 4 bases, and the junction held 10 bases outside the gene matches. This CDR3 region has 16 residues. CDR3 in amino acids: CASSSYRDSVTGELFF. For the CDR3, the DNA is TGTGCCAGCTCATCGTACCGGGACAGCGTCACCGGGGAGCTGTTTTTT.

The chain uses TRBV19 and TRBJ1-5; D ambiguous. This CDR3 comprises 12 residues. V lost 1 base to trimming and J lost 7 bases, with 5 bases between them. CDR1 and CDR2 from the germline V gene are LNHDA and SQIVND (reference sequence). The CDR3 here is CASSIVAQPQHF. The CDR3 bases are TGTGCCAGTAGTATAGTTGCCCAGCCCCAGCATTTT.

The chain is built from TRBV14 and TRBJ2-5; 8 bases align to TRBD2. The CDR3 extends over 17 amino acids. J gave up 2 bases and V 0 bases, and 8 bases lay outside the gene matches. CDR1 SGHDN and CDR2 FVKESK come from the germline V gene. The CDR3 DNA reads as TGTGCCAGCAGCCAAGAGGCGATAGCGGGATTTCAAGAGACCCAGTACTTC. Translating it yields CASSQEAIAGFQETQYF.

The chain carries TRBV3-1 (or the pseudogene TRBV3-2) and TRBJ2-7; TRBD1 might be the D (5 bases). From germline, CDR1 is LGHDT and CDR2 YNNKEL (reference sequence). V was cut by 3 bases and J by 6 bases, with 9 bases left in between. CDR3 length: 12 residues. CDR3 bases: TGTGCCAGCAGCCACCAGGGCCTCGAGCAGTACTTC. It encodes CASSHQGLEQYF.